What follows is one TCR beta chain and its context. The antigen remains undetermined. Investigators divided CD4+ cells into CD45RA+ naive and CD45RA-negative memory subsets. The data are from a study of shared clonotypes between healthy human individuals. The overall study: There were three CD4 naive, three CD4 memory, two CD8 naive and one CD8 memory plates per donor. General study findings and limits: Memory subsets had estimated richness that was generally smaller than that of naive subsets. About 5.2% was the fraction of naive CD4 clonotypes found shared across a few donors.

The CDR3 length is 17 residues. Germline CDR1 reads SGDLS; CDR2 reads YYNGEE. The junction had 11 bases not matched to a gene; V was cut back by 4 bases and J by 3 bases. The protocol was immunoSEQ multiplex PCR, while the TCRdb copy is restricted to in-frame clones and leaves out a portion. Among some 1,600,000 clones listed, nearly 99% were seen once. The chain uses TRBV9 and TRBJ1-5; the match to TRBD1 covers 9 bases. Sequencing input: naive CD4+ T cells sorted from blood. Subset given: CD45RA+ positively selected. This TCR was sampled from a man under 40 in good health. CDR3 nucleotide sequence: TGTGCCAGCAGCCTAGACAGGGGGGATTGGAACAATCAGCCCCAGCATTTT. Amino acids: CASSLDRGDWNNQPQHF.